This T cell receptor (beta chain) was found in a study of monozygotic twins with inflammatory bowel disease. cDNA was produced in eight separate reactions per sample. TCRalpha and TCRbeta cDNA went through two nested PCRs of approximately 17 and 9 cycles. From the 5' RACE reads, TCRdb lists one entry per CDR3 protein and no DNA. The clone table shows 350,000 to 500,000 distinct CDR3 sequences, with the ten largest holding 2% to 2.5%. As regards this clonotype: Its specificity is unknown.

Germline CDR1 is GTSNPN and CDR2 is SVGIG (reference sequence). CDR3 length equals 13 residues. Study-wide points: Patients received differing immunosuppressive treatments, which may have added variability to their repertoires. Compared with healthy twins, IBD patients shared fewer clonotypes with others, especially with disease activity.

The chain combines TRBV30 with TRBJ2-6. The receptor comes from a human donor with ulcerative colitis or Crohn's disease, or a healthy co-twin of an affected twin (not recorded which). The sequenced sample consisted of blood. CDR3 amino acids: CAWEGSGANVLTF.